This T cell receptor (beta chain) was observed in a study of cytomegalovirus exposure and HLA in healthy donors. Study overall: A subsequent analysis stated that the 95 to 150 validation repertoires were run on the same platform as the 550 to 750 first-cohort repertoires.

Study-wide results and caveats: Researchers catalogued approximately 160 TCR beta chains as cytomegalovirus-associated. Subsequent analysis showed first-cohort TCR clusters tending to co-occur in 120 validation repertoires.

The CDR3 extends over 14 amino acids. Germline values: CDR1 SGHTA, CDR2 FQGTGA. The germline V and J ends were trimmed by 2 bases and 7 bases, with 11 bases remaining between them. A remark on this clone: Its antigen remains unknown.

The assay was immunoSEQ multiplex PCR, and TCRdb's table has in-frame clones only and misses some. The sample has some 180,000 clones; approximately 89% are singletons. Specimen: PBMCs. V usage is TRBV7-3 and J usage is TRBJ2-2; D is possibly TRBD2 (5 bases). The sequence derives from a man aged 30 to 39 in good health and CMV-seropositive. CDR3 loop: CASSLSGVVGELFF. CDR3 in DNA: TGTGCCAGCAGCTTATCCGGGGTTGTCGGGGAGCTGTTTTTT.